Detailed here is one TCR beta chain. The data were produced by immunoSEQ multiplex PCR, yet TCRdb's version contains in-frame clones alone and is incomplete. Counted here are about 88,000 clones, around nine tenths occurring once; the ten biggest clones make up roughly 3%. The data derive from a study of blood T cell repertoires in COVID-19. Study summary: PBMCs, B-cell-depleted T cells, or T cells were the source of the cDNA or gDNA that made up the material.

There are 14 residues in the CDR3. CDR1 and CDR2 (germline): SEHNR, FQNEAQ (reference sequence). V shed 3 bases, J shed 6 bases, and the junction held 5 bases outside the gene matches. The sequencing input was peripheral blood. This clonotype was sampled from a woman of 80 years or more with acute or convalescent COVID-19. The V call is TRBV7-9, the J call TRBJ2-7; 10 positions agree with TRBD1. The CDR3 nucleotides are TGTGCCAGCAGCTTTGGGACAGGGGCCCTCGAGCAGTACTTC. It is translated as CASSFGTGALEQYF.